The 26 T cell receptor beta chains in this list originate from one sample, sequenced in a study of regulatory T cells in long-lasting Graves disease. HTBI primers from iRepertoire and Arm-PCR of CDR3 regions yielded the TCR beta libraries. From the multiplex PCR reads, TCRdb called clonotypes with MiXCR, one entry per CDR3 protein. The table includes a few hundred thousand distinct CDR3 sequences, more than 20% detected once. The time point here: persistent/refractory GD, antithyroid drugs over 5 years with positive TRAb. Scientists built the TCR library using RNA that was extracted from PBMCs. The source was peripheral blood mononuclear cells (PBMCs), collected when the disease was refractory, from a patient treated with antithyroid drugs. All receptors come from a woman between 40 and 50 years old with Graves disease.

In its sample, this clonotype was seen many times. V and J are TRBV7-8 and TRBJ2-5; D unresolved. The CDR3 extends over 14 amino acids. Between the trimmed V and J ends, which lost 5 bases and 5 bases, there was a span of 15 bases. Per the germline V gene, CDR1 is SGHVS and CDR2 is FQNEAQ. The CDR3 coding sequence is TGTGCCAGCAGCCCTCTCTCCAGTACGGAGACCCAGTACTTC. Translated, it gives CASSPLSSTETQYF.

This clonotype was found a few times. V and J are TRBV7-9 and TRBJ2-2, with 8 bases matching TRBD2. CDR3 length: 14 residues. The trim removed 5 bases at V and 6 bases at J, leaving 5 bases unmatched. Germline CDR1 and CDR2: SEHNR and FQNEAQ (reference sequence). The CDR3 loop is CASSQLLAAGELFF. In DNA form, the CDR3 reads TGTGCCAGCAGCCAGTTACTAGCGGCCGGGGAGCTGTTTTTT.

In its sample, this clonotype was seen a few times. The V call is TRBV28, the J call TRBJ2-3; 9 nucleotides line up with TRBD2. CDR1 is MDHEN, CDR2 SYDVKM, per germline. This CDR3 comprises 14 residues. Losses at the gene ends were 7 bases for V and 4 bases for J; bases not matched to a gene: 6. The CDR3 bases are TGTGCCAGCACCGGACTAGCGAGCGCAGATACGCAGTATTTT. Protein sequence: CASTGLASADTQYF. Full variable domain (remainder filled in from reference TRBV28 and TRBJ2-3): DVKVTQSSRYLVKRTGEKVFLECVQDMDHENMFWYRQDPGLGLRLIYFSYDVKMKEKGDIPEGYSVSREKKERFSLILESASTNQTSMYLCASTGLASADTQYFGPGTRLTVL.

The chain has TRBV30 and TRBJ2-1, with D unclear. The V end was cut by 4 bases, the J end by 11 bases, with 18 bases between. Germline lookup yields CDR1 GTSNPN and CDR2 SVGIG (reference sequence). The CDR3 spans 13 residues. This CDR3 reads CAWNRATQAKQFF. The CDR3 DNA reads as TGTGCCTGGAATAGGGCTACCCAGGCTAAGCAGTTCTTC. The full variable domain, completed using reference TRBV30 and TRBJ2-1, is SQTIHQWPATLVQPVGSPLSLECTVEGTSNPNLYWYRQAAGRGLQLLFYSVGIGQISSEVPQNLSASRPQDRQFILSSKKLLLSDSGFYLCAWNRATQAKQFFGPGTRLTVL.

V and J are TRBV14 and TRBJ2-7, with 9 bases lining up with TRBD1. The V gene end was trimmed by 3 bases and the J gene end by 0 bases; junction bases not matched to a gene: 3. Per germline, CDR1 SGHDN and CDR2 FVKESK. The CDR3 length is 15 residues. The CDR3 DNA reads TGTGCCAGCAGCCATAAACAGGGGGCCTCCTACGAGCAGTACTTC. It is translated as CASSHKQGASYEQYF.

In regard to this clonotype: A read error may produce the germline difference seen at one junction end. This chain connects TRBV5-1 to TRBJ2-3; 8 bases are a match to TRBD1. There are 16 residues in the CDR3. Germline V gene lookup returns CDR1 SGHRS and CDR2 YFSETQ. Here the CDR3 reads CASSSQGVLSTDTQYF. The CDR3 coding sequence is TGTGCCAGCAGCTCACAGGGGGTACTTAGCACAGATACGCAGTATTTT.

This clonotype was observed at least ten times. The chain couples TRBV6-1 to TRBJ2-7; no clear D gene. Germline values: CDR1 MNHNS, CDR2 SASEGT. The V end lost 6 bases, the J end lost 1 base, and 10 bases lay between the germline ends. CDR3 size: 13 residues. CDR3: CASSKTGSYEQYF. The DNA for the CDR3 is TGTGCCAGCAGCAAGACTGGGTCCTACGAGCAGTACTTC.

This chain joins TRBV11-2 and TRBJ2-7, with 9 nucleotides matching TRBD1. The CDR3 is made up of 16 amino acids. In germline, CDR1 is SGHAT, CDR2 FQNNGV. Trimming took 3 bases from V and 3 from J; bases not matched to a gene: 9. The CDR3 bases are TGTGCCAGCAGCTTGTCTCATGTGACAGGGGGCTACGAGCAGTACTTC. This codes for CASSLSHVTGGYEQYF.

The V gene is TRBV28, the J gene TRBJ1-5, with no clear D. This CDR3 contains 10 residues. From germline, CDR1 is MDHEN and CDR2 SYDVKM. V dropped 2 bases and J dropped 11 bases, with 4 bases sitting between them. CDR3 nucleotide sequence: TGTGCCAGCAGTTTAGGTGCCCAGCATTTT. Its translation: CASSLGAQHF. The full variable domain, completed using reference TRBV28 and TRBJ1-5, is DVKVTQSSRYLVKRTGEKVFLECVQDMDHENMFWYRQDPGLGLRLIYFSYDVKMKEKGDIPEGYSVSREKKERFSLILESASTNQTSMYLCASSLGAQHFGDGTRLSIL.

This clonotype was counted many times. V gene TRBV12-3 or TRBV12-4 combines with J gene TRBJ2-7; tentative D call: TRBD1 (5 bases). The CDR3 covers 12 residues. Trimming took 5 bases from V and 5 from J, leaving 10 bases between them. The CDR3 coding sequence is TGTGCCAGCAGTCCAACAGGAAACGAGCAGTACTTC. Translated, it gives CASSPTGNEQYF.

This CDR3 reads CASSLEQPSMNTEAFF. For the CDR3, the DNA is TGCGCCAGCAGCCTCGAGCAGCCTTCTATGAACACTGAAGCTTTCTTT. The rearrangement links TRBV4-1 to TRBJ1-1; no clear D. V lost 4 bases and J lost 0, with 15 bases in between. CDR3 length equals 16 residues. The germline gives CDR1 MGHRA, CDR2 YSYEKL.

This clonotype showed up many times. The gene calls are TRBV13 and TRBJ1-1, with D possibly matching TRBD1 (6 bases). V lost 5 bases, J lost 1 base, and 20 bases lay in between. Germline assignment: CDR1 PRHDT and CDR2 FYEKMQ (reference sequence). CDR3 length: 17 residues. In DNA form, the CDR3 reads TGTGCCAGCAGCGGGACATGGGGTGTGGGACCGAACACTGAAGCTTTCTTT. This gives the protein CASSGTWGVGPNTEAFF.

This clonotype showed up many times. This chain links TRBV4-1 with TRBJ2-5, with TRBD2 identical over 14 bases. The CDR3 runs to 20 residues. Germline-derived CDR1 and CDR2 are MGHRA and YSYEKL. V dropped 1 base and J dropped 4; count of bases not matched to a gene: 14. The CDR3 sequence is CASSQGRIGLAGGLSETQYF. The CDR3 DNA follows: TGCGCCAGCAGCCAAGGGAGGATCGGACTAGCGGGAGGTTTGTCAGAGACCCAGTACTTC.

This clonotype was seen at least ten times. The CDR3 region has the DNA TGTGCCACCAGCAGAGCTCTTGGGACCCTGAGCTCCTACGAGCAGTACTTC. Protein product: CATSRALGTLSSYEQYF. The rearrangement uses TRBV15 and TRBJ2-7, with D perhaps being TRBD1 or TRBD2 (5 bases each). The length of the CDR3 is 17 residues. CDR1 and CDR2 from the germline V gene are LNHNV and YYDKDF (reference sequence). Trimming took off 1 base at V and 0 bases at J, with 16 bases between the two ends. Using reference TRBV15 and TRBJ2-7 for the parts outside the CDR3, the full variable domain is DAMVIQNPRYQVTQFGKPVTLSCSQTLNHNVMYWYQQKSSQAPKLLFHYYDKDFNNEADTPDNFQSRRPNTSFCFLDIRSPGLGDTAMYLCATSRALGTLSSYEQYFGPGTRLTVT.

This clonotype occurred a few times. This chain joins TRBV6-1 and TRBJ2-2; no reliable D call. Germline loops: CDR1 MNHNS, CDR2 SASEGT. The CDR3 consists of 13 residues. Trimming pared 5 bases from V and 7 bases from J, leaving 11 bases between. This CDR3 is CASSLKFGGELFF. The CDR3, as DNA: TGTGCCAGCAGTCTCAAGTTTGGCGGGGAGCTGTTTTTT.

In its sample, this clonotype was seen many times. CDR3 loop: CASSKVSGRMNTGELFF. CDR3 coding DNA: TGTGCCAGCAGTAAAGTGAGCGGGAGGATGAACACCGGGGAGCTGTTTTTT. The genes are TRBV25-1 and TRBJ2-2; 9 positions agree with TRBD2. Germline V lookup: CDR1 MGHDK, CDR2 SYGVNS. This CDR3 spans 17 amino acids. V lost 5 bases and J lost 1; bases outside the gene matches: 8. Supplemented by reference TRBV25-1 and TRBJ2-2, the full variable domain reads EADIYQTPRYLVIGTGKKITLECSQTMGHDKMYWYQQDPGMELHLIHYSYGVNSTEKGDLSSESTVSRIRTEHFPLTLESARPSHTSQYLCASSKVSGRMNTGELFFGEGSRLTVL.

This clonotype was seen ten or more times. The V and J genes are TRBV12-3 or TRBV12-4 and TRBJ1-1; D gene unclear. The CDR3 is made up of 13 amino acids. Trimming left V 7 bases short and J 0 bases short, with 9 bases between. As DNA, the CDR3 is TGTGCCAGCACCCACAGCATGAACACTGAAGCTTTCTTT. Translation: CASTHSMNTEAFF.

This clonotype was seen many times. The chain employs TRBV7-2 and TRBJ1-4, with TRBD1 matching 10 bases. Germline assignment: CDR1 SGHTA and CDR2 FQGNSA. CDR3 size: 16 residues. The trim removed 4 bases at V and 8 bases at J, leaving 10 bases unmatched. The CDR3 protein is CASSSIPTGGREKLFF. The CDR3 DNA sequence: TGTGCCAGCAGCTCGATACCGACAGGGGGCCGGGAAAAACTGTTTTTT.

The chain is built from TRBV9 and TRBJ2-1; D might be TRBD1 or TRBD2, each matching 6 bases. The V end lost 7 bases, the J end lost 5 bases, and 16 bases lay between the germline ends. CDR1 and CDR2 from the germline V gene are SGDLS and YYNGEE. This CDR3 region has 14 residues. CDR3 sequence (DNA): TGTGCCAGCGGGGAAGGGGGGACTCACAATGAGCAGTTCTTC. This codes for CASGEGGTHNEQFF.

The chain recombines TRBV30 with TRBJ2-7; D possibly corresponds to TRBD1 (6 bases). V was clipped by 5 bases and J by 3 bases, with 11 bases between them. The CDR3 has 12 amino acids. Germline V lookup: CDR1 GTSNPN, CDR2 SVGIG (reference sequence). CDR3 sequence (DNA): TGTGCCTGGCAGGGGAAAAACTACGAGCAGTACTTC. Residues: CAWQGKNYEQYF.

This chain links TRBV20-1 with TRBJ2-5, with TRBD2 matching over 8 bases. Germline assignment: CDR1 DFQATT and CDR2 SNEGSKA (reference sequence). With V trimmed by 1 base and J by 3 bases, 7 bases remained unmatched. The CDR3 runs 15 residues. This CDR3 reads CSARVLGLEKETQYF. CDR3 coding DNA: TGCAGTGCTAGAGTTCTGGGACTAGAAAAAGAGACCCAGTACTTC.

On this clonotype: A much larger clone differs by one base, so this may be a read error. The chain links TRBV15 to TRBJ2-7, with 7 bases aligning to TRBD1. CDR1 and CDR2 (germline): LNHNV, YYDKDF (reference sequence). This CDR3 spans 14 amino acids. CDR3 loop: CATSGDRASYEQYF. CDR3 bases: TGTGCCACCAGCGGAGACAGGGCGTCCTACGAGCAGTACTTC.

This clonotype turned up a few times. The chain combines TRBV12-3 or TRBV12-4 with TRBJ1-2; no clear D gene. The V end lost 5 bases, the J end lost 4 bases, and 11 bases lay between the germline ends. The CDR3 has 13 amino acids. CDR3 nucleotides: TGTGCCAGCAGTACAACAAGACTCTATGGCTACACCTTC. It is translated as CASSTTRLYGYTF.

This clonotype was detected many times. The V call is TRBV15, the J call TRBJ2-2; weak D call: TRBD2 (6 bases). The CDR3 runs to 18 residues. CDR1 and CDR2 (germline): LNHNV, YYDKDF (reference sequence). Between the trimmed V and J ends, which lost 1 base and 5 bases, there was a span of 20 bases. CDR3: CATSRVRPGLGETGELFF. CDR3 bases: TGTGCCACCAGCAGAGTACGTCCGGGACTGGGGGAAACCGGGGAGCTGTTTTTT.

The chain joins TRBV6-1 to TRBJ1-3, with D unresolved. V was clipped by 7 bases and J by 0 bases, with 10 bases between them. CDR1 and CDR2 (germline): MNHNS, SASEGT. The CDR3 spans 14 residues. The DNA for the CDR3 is TGTGCCAGCATCGAACGAACCTCTGGAAACACCATATATTTT. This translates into CASIERTSGNTIYF.

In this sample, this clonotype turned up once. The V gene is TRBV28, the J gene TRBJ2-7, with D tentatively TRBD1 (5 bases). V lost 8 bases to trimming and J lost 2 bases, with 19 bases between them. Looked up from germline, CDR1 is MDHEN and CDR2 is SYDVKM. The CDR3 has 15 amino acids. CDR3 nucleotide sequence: TGTGCCAGCTCACCATCCAGGGTCGATGCCTACGAGCAGTACTTC. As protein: CASSPSRVDAYEQYF. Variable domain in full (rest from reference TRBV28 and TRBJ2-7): DVKVTQSSRYLVKRTGEKVFLECVQDMDHENMFWYRQDPGLGLRLIYFSYDVKMKEKGDIPEGYSVSREKKERFSLILESASTNQTSMYLCASSPSRVDAYEQYFGPGTRLTVT.